These 7 T cell receptor beta chains were all obtained from the same sample, sequenced in a study of blood T cells in healthy people across ages. Alongside a J-beta primer mix, a sample-barcoded 5' primer served in a second PCR lasting about 7 to 12 cycles. TCRdb re-called the 5' RACE reads through MiXCR, storing one row per CDR3 protein. The table records around 1.7 million distinct CDR3 sequences, 28% of them present only once. The sample comprised blood. All receptors come from a young woman in good health.

The chain couples TRBV4-1 to TRBJ2-3; D ambiguous. CDR1 and CDR2 from the germline V gene are MGHRA and YSYEKL. The CDR3 has 14 residues. Trimming took 7 bases from V and 7 from J, leaving 18 bases between them. CDR3 sequence reads: CASKSRIEAHTQYF. As DNA, the CDR3 is TGCGCCAGCAAGTCTCGTATAGAGGCCCATACGCAGTATTTT.

V usage is TRBV6-5 and J usage is TRBJ1-1; TRBD1 is a possible D gene (5 bases). Trimming removed 1 base at V and 5 bases at J, with 17 bases between. Germline CDR1 reads MNHEY; CDR2 reads SVGAGI. The CDR3 extends over 16 amino acids. The DNA for the CDR3 is TGTGCCAGCAGTTACTGGGGGTCGAGGGAGGGGACTGAAGCTTTCTTT. It encodes CASSYWGSREGTEAFF.

This chain connects TRBV6-5 to TRBJ1-2; TRBD1 agrees at 12 bases. Germline CDR1 MNHEY, CDR2 SVGAGI. This CDR3 has 17 amino acids. V shed 4 bases and J 4 bases; nucleotides not matched to a gene: 10. CDR3 DNA sequence: TGTGCCAGCAGTTCCCGGGACAGGGGGCTTTCAGGCTATGGCTACACCTTC. As protein: CASSSRDRGLSGYGYTF.

This clonotype was observed a handful of times. The chain joins TRBV9 to TRBJ1-5, with D perhaps matching TRBD1 (5 bases). V was cut by 3 bases and J by 7 bases, with 14 bases left in between. The CDR3 totals 14 residues. CDR1 is SGDLS, CDR2 YYNGEE, per germline. CDR3 nucleotides: TGTGCCAGCAGCGCGGGGGAGGGTTTACAGCCCCAGCATTTT. Its translation is CASSAGEGLQPQHF.

The V gene is TRBV7-2, the J gene TRBJ2-7, with a weak D call TRBD2 (5 bases). Germline CDR1 is SGHTA and CDR2 is FQGNSA. V was pared by 5 bases and J by 6 bases, with 17 bases between. This CDR3 is built from 14 residues. The CDR3 bases are TGTGCCAGCAGCCCGAGCGGCCCACGCGGCGAGCAGTACTTC. Encoded protein: CASSPSGPRGEQYF.

This clonotype was seen more than once but under ten times. This likely reflects a read error, since a far larger clone is one base away. The chain employs TRBV6-1 and TRBJ2-4, with D uncertain. The J call may be faulty, since TRBJ2-7 better matches the DNA end. CDR1 is MNHNS, CDR2 SASEGT, per germline. The CDR3 length is 11 residues. The CDR3 region is CASRPLYEQYF. CDR3 in DNA: TGTGCCAGCAGGCCCCTTTACGAGCAGTACTTC.

The CDR3: CASSQEWSNLDSGYTF. In DNA, the CDR3 is TGTGCCAGCAGCCAAGAATGGAGCAACCTGGACTCTGGCTACACCTTC. This chain joins TRBV4-2 and TRBJ1-2; D is uncertain. The germline V gene encodes CDR1 LGHNA and CDR2 YNFKEQ. The V end lost 0 bases, the J end lost 7 bases, and 18 bases lay between the germline ends. The CDR3 has 16 residues.